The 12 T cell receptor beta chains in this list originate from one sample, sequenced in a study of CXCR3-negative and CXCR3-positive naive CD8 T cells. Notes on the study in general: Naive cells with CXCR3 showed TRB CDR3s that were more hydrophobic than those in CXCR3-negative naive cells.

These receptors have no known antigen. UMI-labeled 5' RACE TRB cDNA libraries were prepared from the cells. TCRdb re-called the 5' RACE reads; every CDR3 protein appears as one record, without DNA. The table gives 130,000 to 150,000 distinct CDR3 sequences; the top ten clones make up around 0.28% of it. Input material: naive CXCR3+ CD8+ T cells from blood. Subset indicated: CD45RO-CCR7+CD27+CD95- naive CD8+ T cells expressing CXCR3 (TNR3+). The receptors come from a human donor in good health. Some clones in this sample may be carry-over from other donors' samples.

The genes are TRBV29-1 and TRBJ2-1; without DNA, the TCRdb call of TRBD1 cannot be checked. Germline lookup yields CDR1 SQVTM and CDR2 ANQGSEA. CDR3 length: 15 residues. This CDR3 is CSVGGQGRTYNEQFF.

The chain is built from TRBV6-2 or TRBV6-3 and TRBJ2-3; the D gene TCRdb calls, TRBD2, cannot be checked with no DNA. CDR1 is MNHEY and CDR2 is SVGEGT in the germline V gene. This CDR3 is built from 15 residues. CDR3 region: CASSYWREGTDTQYF.

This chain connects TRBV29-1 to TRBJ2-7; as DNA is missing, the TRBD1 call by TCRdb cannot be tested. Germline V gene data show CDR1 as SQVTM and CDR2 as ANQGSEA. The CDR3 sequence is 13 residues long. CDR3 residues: CSVEGGQYYEQYF.

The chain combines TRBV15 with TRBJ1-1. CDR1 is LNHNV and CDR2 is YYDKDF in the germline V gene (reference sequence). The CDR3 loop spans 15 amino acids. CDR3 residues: CATSRDLALGTEAFF.

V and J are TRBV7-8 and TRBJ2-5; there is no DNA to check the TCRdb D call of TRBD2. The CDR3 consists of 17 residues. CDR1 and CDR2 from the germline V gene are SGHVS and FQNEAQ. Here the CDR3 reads CASSPNLAGGFQQTQYF.

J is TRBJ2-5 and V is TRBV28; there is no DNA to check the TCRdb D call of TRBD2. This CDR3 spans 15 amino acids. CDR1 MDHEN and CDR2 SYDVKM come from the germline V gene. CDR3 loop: CASSPRTSGKETQYF. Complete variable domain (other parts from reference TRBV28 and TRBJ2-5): DVKVTQSSRYLVKRTGEKVFLECVQDMDHENMFWYRQDPGLGLRLIYFSYDVKMKEKGDIPEGYSVSREKKERFSLILESASTNQTSMYLCASSPRTSGKETQYFGPGTRLLVL.

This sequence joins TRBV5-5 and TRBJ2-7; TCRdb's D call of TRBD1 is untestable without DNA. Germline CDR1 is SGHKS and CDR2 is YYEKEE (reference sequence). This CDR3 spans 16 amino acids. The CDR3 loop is CASSFPFETSSYEQYF.

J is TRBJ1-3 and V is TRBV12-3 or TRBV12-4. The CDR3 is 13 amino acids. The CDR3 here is CANSGFAGNTIYF.

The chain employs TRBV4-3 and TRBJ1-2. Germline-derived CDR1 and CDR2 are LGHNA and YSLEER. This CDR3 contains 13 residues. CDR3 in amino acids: CASSQQGGTGYTF.

CDR3 amino acids: CASSKRSSGSPSYEQYF. The V call is TRBV21-1, the J call TRBJ2-7; TCRdb's D gene call, TRBD2, goes unchecked for lack of DNA. TRBV21-1 is assigned pseudogene status. The CDR3 runs 17 residues.

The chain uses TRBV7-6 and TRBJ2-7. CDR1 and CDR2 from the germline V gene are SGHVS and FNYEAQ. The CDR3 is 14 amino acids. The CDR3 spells CASSFGRGAYEQYF.

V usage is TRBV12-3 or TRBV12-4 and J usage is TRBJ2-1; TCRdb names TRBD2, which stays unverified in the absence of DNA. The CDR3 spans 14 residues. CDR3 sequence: CASSGTSGGREQFF.